The 12 T cell receptor beta chains below come from one sample, sequenced in a study of beta chain features in type 1 diabetes. Whole-study findings and limits: Among patients with Type 1 diabetes, TCRB CDR3s were moderately but significantly shorter in every one of the four CD4+ subsets.

Expressed TCRB transcripts were sequenced because the isolated RNA had all been reverse transcribed beforehand. Produced via immunoSEQ multiplex PCR; TCRdb's table is partial and in-frame only. Among 25,000 to 30,000 clones listed, around three fifths were seen once. Antigens for these TCRs are unknown. The sequenced material came from Tregs from blood. The receptor set was obtained from a woman aged 18 to 35 with type 1 diabetes.

This rearrangement joins TRBV7-2 to TRBJ2-3; the D gene is possibly TRBD2 (5 bases). The V gene's germline CDR1 is SGHTA and CDR2 FQGNSA. Trimming cost V 2 bases and J 2 bases, with 8 bases left between them. This CDR3 region has 14 residues. This CDR3 reads CASSLTGYTDTQYF. The CDR3, as DNA: TGTGCCAGCAGCTTAACGGGGTACACAGATACGCAGTATTTT.

This clone was detected only once. In nucleotides, the CDR3 is TGTGCCAGCAGCTTTTTTTCTAGCTCCTACAATGAGCAGTTCTTC. It codes for CASSFFSSSYNEQFF. The gene calls are TRBV13 and TRBJ2-1; D is uncertain. Trimming removed 3 bases at V and 0 bases at J, with 9 bases between. The germline CDR1 and CDR2 sequences are PRHDT and FYEKMQ (reference sequence). This CDR3 has 15 residues.

In its sample, this clone was seen a few times. The chain is built from TRBV7-2 and TRBJ1-1, with a weak D call TRBD1 (6 bases). Germline CDR1 reads SGHTA; CDR2 reads FQGNSA. Trimming pared 8 bases from V and 4 bases from J, leaving 11 bases between. The CDR3 is made up of 12 amino acids. The CDR3 nucleotides read TGTGCCAGCGGAGGACAGTCCACTGAAGCTTTCTTT. Translated, it gives CASGGQSTEAFF. Combining the CDR3 with reference TRBV7-2 and TRBJ1-1 gives the whole variable domain GAGVSQSPSNKVTEKGKDVELRCDPISGHTALYWYRQSLGQGLEFLIYFQGNSAPDKSGLPSDRFSAERTGGSVSTLTIQRTQQEDSAVYLCASGGQSTEAFFGQGTRLTVV.

This clone was detected only once. The chain has TRBV6-1 and TRBJ2-3; 8 nucleotides agree with TRBD2. Germline-derived CDR1 and CDR2 are MNHNS and SASEGT. Trimming at V came to 4 bases and at J to 1 base, leaving 7 bases not matched to a gene. The CDR3 is 16 amino acids. The CDR3 here is CASSAGLARGTDTQYF. In nucleotides, the CDR3 is TGTGCCAGCAGTGCTGGACTAGCAAGGGGCACAGATACGCAGTATTTT.

The chain recombines TRBV19 with TRBJ2-1; D perhaps matches TRBD1 (6 bases). The CDR3 extends over 14 amino acids. Trimming cost V 3 bases and J 4 bases, with 10 bases left between them. The germline V gene has CDR1 LNHDA and CDR2 SQIVND (reference sequence). DNA of the CDR3: TGTGCCAGTAGTATGGACAGACAATACAATGAGCAGTTCTTC. As protein: CASSMDRQYNEQFF. Using reference TRBV19 and TRBJ2-1 for the parts outside the CDR3, the full variable domain is DGGITQSPKYLFRKEGQNVTLSCEQNLNHDAMYWYRQDPGQGLRLIYYSQIVNDFQKGDIAEGYSVSREKKESFPLTVTSAQKNPTAFYLCASSMDRQYNEQFFGPGTRLTVL.

CDR3 sequence: CAWGGGSGNTGELFF. In DNA, the CDR3 is TGTGCCTGGGGGGGCGGGAGTGGAAACACCGGGGAGCTGTTTTTT. The rearrangement joins TRBV30 to TRBJ2-2, with D possibly being TRBD2 (7 bases). Trimming left V 5 bases short and J 2 bases short, with 15 bases between. Germline assignment: CDR1 GTSNPN and CDR2 SVGIG (reference sequence). The length of the CDR3 is 15 residues.

The CDR3 bases are TGTGCCAGCAGCTCGAGGGGGGGCACGGAAAAACTGTTTTTT. It is translated as CASSSRGGTEKLFF. This chain joins TRBV7-9 and TRBJ1-4, with D possibly being TRBD1 (6 bases). This CDR3 has 14 amino acids. Germline-derived CDR1 and CDR2 are SEHNR and FQNEAQ (reference sequence). Trimming shortened V by 4 bases and J by 8 bases, and 14 bases separated the two germline ends.

The chain has TRBV18 and TRBJ1-2, with 9 bases that match TRBD1. Germline V gene sequence: CDR1 KGHSH, CDR2 LQKENI. The ends lost 3 bases at V and 6 bases at J; junction bases unmatched: 2. CDR3 size: 13 residues. The CDR3 nucleotides are TGTGCCAGCTCACCTTGGACAGGGGATGGCTACACCTTC. Its protein product is CASSPWTGDGYTF.

The V and J genes are TRBV2 and TRBJ2-7, with a tentative D call TRBD1 (6 bases). V dropped 4 bases and J dropped 3 bases, with 10 bases sitting between them. The CDR3 has 13 residues. From germline, CDR1 is SNHLY and CDR2 FYNNEI. For the CDR3, the DNA is TGTGCCAGCAGTGGGGACAATCTCTACGAGCAGTACTTC. Its protein is CASSGDNLYEQYF.

V is TRBV5-1 and J is TRBJ2-2; no definite D call. With 2 bases removed from V and 0 bases from J, the gap between germline ends came to 8 bases. The CDR3 consists of 15 residues. Germline values: CDR1 SGHRS, CDR2 YFSETQ. CDR3 in amino acids: CASSFREANTGELFF. The CDR3 nucleotides are TGCGCCAGCAGCTTCCGTGAGGCGAACACCGGGGAGCTGTTTTTT.

This clone was picked up a small number of times. The chain recombines TRBV10-3 with TRBJ2-1, with D uncertain. Germline assignment: CDR1 ENHRY and CDR2 SYGVKD. Trimming took off 6 bases at V and 2 bases at J, with 14 bases between the two ends. The CDR3 extends over 15 amino acids. DNA of the CDR3: TGTGCCATCAGCGCTGCGCGGCCCACCTACAATGAGCAGTTCTTC. Its translation: CAISAARPTYNEQFF.

The chain employs TRBV7-9 and TRBJ2-3; possibly TRBD2 for D (6 bases). CDR3 size: 17 residues. The V gene lost 6 bases and the J gene lost 5 bases, with 24 bases spanning the gap. CDR1 and CDR2 (germline): SEHNR, FQNEAQ (reference sequence). The chain's CDR3 is CASSFFAAGPGRDTQYF. The CDR3 region has the DNA TGTGCCAGCAGTTTCTTTGCCGCGGGACCCGGGAGAGATACGCAGTATTTT.